The sequence of this T cell receptor beta chain was determined in a study of CD8 T cells in ankylosing spondylitis. Broader study findings: In reactive arthritis synovial fluid and blood, some motif variants had been reported before. Disease-linked clones reportedly showed significant enrichment in matched ankylosing spondylitis synovial fluid.

TCRdb ran MiXCR on the 5' RACE reads and lists one entry per CDR3 protein. The repertoire consists of a few hundred thousand distinct CDR3 sequences, with 9.5% to 12% occurring once and the leading ten covering less than 8%. Germline V gives CDR1 MNHEY, CDR2 SVGAGI. Trimming cost V 2 bases and J 8 bases; bases outside gene matches: 8. The length of the CDR3 is 15 residues. In its sample, this clonotype was seen many times. Antigen: not known. The receptor was isolated from a male donor with ankylosing spondylitis or in good health (not recorded which). Sequencing used blood, either unsorted or a sorted T cell fraction (not recorded which). This rearrangement joins TRBV6-5 to TRBJ2-4, with 8 bases identical to TRBD1. CDR3 coding DNA: TGTGCCAGCAGTTACGGTGCAGGGGGCGTTGACATTCAGTACTTC. Translating gives CASSYGAGGVDIQYF.